This record concerns one T cell receptor (beta chain) sequence. The data originate from a study of blood T cell repertoires in COVID-19. Assay used: immunoSEQ multiplex PCR; TCRdb lists only in-frame clones, some missing. The sample records 300,000 to 400,000 clones, around 87% being singletons. Germline values: CDR1 SNHLY, CDR2 FYNNEI. The CDR3 loop spans 15 amino acids. Losses at the gene ends were 6 bases for V and 5 bases for J; bases not matched to a gene: 11. The sample was peripheral blood. This sequence joins TRBV2 and TRBJ2-7, with TRBD1 matching 9 bases. The clonotype was recovered from a woman aged 45 to 65 with COVID-19, enrolled during active disease. The CDR3: CASSQHPGTGNEQYF. Here the CDR3 DNA reads TGTGCCAGCAGCCAACATCCGGGGACAGGGAACGAGCAGTACTTC.